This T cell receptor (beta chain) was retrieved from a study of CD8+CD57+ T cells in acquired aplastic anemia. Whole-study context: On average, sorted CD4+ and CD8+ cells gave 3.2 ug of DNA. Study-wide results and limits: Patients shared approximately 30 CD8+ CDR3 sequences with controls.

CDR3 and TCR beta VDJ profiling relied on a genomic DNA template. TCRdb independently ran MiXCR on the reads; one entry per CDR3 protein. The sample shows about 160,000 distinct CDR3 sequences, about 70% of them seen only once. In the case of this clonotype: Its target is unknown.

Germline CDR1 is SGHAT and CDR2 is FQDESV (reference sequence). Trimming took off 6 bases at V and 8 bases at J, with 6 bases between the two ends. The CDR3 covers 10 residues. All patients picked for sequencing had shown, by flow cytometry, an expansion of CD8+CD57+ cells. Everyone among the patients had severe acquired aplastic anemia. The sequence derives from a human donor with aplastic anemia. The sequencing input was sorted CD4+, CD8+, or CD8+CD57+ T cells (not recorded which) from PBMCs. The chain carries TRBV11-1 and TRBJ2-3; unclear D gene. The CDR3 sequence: CASRKTTQYF. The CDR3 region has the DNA TGTGCCAGCAGGAAGACTACGCAGTATTTT.